The 3 T cell receptor beta chains listed next were all sequenced from one sample in a study of blood T cell repertoires in COVID-19. The assay was immunoSEQ multiplex PCR, and TCRdb's table has in-frame clones only and misses some. The sample has 100,000 to 150,000 clones, around 82% seen once. The specimen sequenced was peripheral blood. These receptors were obtained from a human donor in a cohort sampled during active COVID-19.

This clone was observed a single time. J is TRBJ2-3 and V is TRBV6-5; possible D gene TRBD2, 7 bases. Trimming removed 0 bases from V and 1 base from J, with 11 bases in between. Germline V lookup: CDR1 MNHEY, CDR2 SVGAGI. The CDR3 consists of 16 residues. For the CDR3, the DNA is TGTGCCAGCAGTTACTCGGGGGGGCTGGGCACAGATACGCAGTATTTT. It specifies CASSYSGGLGTDTQYF.

The chain is built from TRBV7-9 and TRBJ1-6; the match to TRBD1 covers 10 bases. CDR1 is SEHNR and CDR2 is FQNEAQ in the germline V gene (reference sequence). The CDR3 runs 15 residues. J lost 6 bases, V lost 5 bases, and 4 bases had no gene match. The CDR3 DNA sequence: TGTGCCAGCAGCCGCCGGGACAGGGGTAATTCACCCCTCCACTTT. This codes for CASSRRDRGNSPLHF.

The chain uses TRBV21-1 and TRBJ2-5; the table names TRBD2, a call not compared with the DNA. TRBV21-1 corresponds to a pseudogene. The CDR3 covers 19 residues. The CDR3 spells CASRFEGLAGARYQETQYF. Here the CDR3 DNA reads TGTGCCAGCAGGTTTGAGGGACTAGCGGGGGCAAGGTACCAAGAGACCCAGTACTTC.